This T cell receptor (beta chain) appears in the sequencing data of a study of cytomegalovirus exposure and HLA in healthy donors. A remark on this clone: Antigen: not known.

Study-level points and caveats: The authors considered a cluster of highly shared sequence variants likely to be a sequencing artifact. When analyzed later, a missense DCLRE1C variant was found to be linked to TCR beta V- and J-gene trimming.

Both 60 Vbeta primers and 13 Jbeta primers went into the PCR. Per the authors' pipeline: Roughly 81 million unique TCR beta chains, 9 million to 14 million shared, were counted in a later analysis. Clones were read by immunoSEQ multiplex PCR, and TCRdb kept only the in-frame ones, dropping some. For V, J and clone size, that table is used; D and trimming come from the DNA. The sample contains roughly 86,000 clones, 75% to 80% of which appear only once. Deletions cut 6 bases from V and 0 bases from J, with 8 bases between. Germline V gene data show CDR1 as SEHNR and CDR2 as FQNEAQ (reference sequence). The CDR3 extends over 14 amino acids.

The sequence came from a female donor in good health and CMV-seronegative. The chain combines TRBV7-9 with TRBJ2-2; weak D call: TRBD2 (6 bases). Sequenced material: PBMCs. The CDR3 loop reads CASSGGTNTGELFF. CDR3 in DNA: TGTGCCAGCAGTGGCGGGACGAACACCGGGGAGCTGTTTTTT.